This TCR beta chain was documented in a study of cytomegalovirus exposure and HLA in healthy donors. Points on this clone: Its antigen is still unknown.

PCR used 60 Vbeta primers and 13 Jbeta primers. Clones were read by immunoSEQ multiplex PCR, and TCRdb kept only the in-frame ones, dropping some. The table has 85,000 to 120,000 clones, around 75% seen once. Each donor was healthy, and each was a bone marrow donor. Germline CDR1 is SGHRS and CDR2 is YFSETQ. V was pared by 4 bases and J by 7 bases, with 9 bases of the junction left unmatched. The CDR3 has 14 amino acids. Study findings and constraints: V segments that were indistinguishable, TRBV6-2 and TRBV6-3 among them, were omitted from analysis. Whilst most TCR sequences proved rare, a subset of public TCRs occurred across many donors. Highest at DRB1 and lowest at HLA-C, TCR association rates differed among HLA loci in a later analysis.

Specimen: PBMCs. The chain couples TRBV5-1 to TRBJ1-1; 8 nucleotides match TRBD1. This sequence originates from a female donor in good health and CMV-seronegative. CDR3 bases: TGCGCCAGCAGCCAGGACAGGGTGGGGGATGAAGCTTTCTTT. Amino acids: CASSQDRVGDEAFF.